These T cell receptor beta chains were read from a single sample in a study of CD8+CD57+ T cells in acquired aplastic anemia. MiXCR, applied by TCRdb to the reads, yields one record per CDR3 protein. The table records under 200,000 distinct CDR3 sequences, around half of them present only once. The sample comprised sorted CD4+, CD8+, or CD8+CD57+ T cells (not recorded which) from PBMCs. The receptor source for this set is a human donor with aplastic anemia. The CDR3 runs from the conserved cysteine through the conserved F or W. The D gene is left open where the match is weak. The size entry is marked missing in some rows and otherwise reads once, few, many or a size class.

clone_size j_call v_call d_call cdr3_nt cdr3_aa
- TRBJ1-6 TRBV15 - TGTGCCACCAGCCCGTCGGGGGACAATTCACCCCTCCACTTT CATSPSGDNSPLHF
- TRBJ2-1 TRBV24-1 TRBD1 TGTGCCACCAGTGATGTCGGACAGGGGGCCACTAATGAGCAGTTCTTC CATSDVGQGATNEQFF
many TRBJ2-1 TRBV12-3/TRBV12-4 - TGTGCCAGCAGTTTGGGGCAGGGGCTCTACAATGAGCAGTTCTTC CASSLGQGLYNEQFF
- TRBJ2-7 TRBV25-1 - TGTGCCAGCAGTGCCCCCGGCGGAGACTACGAGCAGTACTTC CASSAPGGDYEQYF
- TRBJ2-5 TRBV24-1 - TGTGCCACCAGTTTCGGTGGGCTCGAGACCCAGTACTTC CATSFGGLETQYF
- TRBJ1-6 TRBV2 - TGTGCCAGCAGTGAAGACTATAATTCACCCCTCCACTTT CASSEDYNSPLHF
few TRBJ2-1 TRBV11-2 - TGTGCCAGCAGCTTAGACCCCCGACAGGCCAACAATGAGCAGTTCTTC CASSLDPRQANNEQFF
- TRBJ2-1 TRBV29-1 - TGCAGCGTTGAAGAGAGATATGAGCAGTTCTTC CSVEERYEQFF
- TRBJ2-7 TRBV7-2 - TGTGCCAGCAGCTTAACAGGGAGCCCCTACGAGCAGTACTTC CASSLTGSPYEQYF
- TRBJ2-1 TRBV5-6 TRBD1 TGTGCCAGCAGCTTCTCGACAGGGGGTTCCTACAATGAGCAGTTCTTC CASSFSTGGSYNEQFF
- TRBJ1-5 TRBV27 - TGTGCCAGCAGTTTATCCATGGGTCGTCAGCCCCGGCATTTT CASSLSMGRQPRHF
once TRBJ2-1 TRBV19 - TGTGCCAGTAGTAAAGGGACGGAGAACAATGAGCAGTTCTTC CASSKGTENNEQFF
- TRBJ1-5 TRBV24-1 - TGTGCCACCAGTGATTCTTCTAGCAATCAGCCCCAGCATTTT CATSDSSSNQPQHF
many TRBJ1-3 TRBV2 - TGTGCCAGCAGAGTCTCTGGAAACACCATATATTTT CASRVSGNTIYF
- TRBJ1-4 TRBV3-1 - TGTGCCAGCAGCCAATTGGAAGGCGAAAAACTGTTTTTT CASSQLEGEKLFF
- TRBJ2-2 TRBV5-1 TRBD2 TGCGCCAGCAGCTTGGGCGGACTAGCGGGATTCACCGGGGAGCTGTTTTTT CASSLGGLAGFTGELFF
- TRBJ2-7 TRBV20-1 - TGCAGTGCTAGAGCCCCTAACTCCTACGAGCAGTACTTC CSARAPNSYEQYF
- TRBJ2-2 TRBV24-1 - TGTGCCACCAGTGACAGTTACACCGGGGAGCTGTTTTTT CATSDSYTGELFF
- TRBJ2-3 TRBV11-2 TRBD1 TGTGCCAGCAGCACACGGACAGGGCCGACAGATACGCAGTATTTT CASSTRTGPTDTQYF
- TRBJ2-3 TRBV13 - TGTGCCAGCAGCTTCGGGTCGACGCGGGCAGATACGCAGTATTTT CASSFGSTRADTQYF
- TRBJ1-2 TRBV19 - TGTGCCAGTAGGGTGGGCCCTAACTATGGCTACACCTTC CASRVGPNYGYTF
- TRBJ2-7 TRBV15 TRBD1 TGTGCCACCAGCAGTTTAACCGGGACAGGGATCTACGAGCAGTACTTC CATSSLTGTGIYEQYF
- TRBJ2-2 TRBV30 - TGTGCCTGGAGCCGACAGGCCACCGGGGAGCTGTTTTTT CAWSRQATGELFF
many TRBJ1-4 TRBV15 - TGTGCCACCAGCACCCGGAGGGCGACAACTAATGAAAAACTGTTTTTT CATSTRRATTNEKLFF
- TRBJ1-1 TRBV29-1 TRBD1 TGCAGCCTCCGGGACAGGGGAATGAACACTGAAGCTTTCTTT CSLRDRGMNTEAFF
- TRBJ2-1 TRBV5-1 TRBD2 TGCGCCAGCAGCTTGGTTCTAGCGGAGTACAATGAGCAGTTCTTC CASSLVLAEYNEQFF
once TRBJ1-5 TRBV4-1 - TGCGCCAGCAGCCAAAAAGGGGGGGACAATCAGCCCCAGCATTTT CASSQKGGDNQPQHF
- TRBJ2-5 TRBV10-2 TRBD1 TGCGCCACCAATGACGGCGTCAGGGGGCAGGAGACCCAGTACTTC CATNDGVRGQETQYF
many TRBJ2-7 TRBV5-5 - TGTGCCAGCAGCTTCGGATGGGACGAGCAGTACTTC CASSFGWDEQYF
many TRBJ2-7 TRBV20-1 TRBD1 TGCAGTGCTAGAAGGGGACAGGGGTCCCACGAGCAGTACTTC CSARRGQGSHEQYF
- TRBJ1-5 TRBV19 - TGTGCCAGTAGCAACAATCAGGGTAGGGATCAGCCCCAGCATTTT CASSNNQGRDQPQHF
- TRBJ1-1 TRBV2 - TGTGCCAGCAGGCCGGAACGGGGAGCTTTCTTT CASRPERGAFF
- TRBJ2-2 TRBV7-9 - TGTGCCAGCAGCCATAAAGGACGCACCGGGGAGCTGTTTTTT CASSHKGRTGELFF
many TRBJ2-7 TRBV7-6 - TGTGCCAGCAGCCCGTCCCCAGGGTCCCCCTACGAGCAGTACTTC CASSPSPGSPYEQYF
- TRBJ1-6 TRBV2 - TGTACCAGCAGGGAGGACACCTGGGGGACACCCCTCCACTTT CTSREDTWGTPLHF
many TRBJ2-3 TRBV2 - TGTGCCAGCAGTGAAGCGACAGATACGCAGTATTTT CASSEATDTQYF
- TRBJ2-1 TRBV20-1 - TGCAGTGCTATGATCGAGCCTGAGCAGTTCTTC CSAMIEPEQFF
many TRBJ1-2 TRBV7-2 - TGTGCCAGCAGCATTGGAACACAGGGTCCGGCGTATGGCTACACCTTC CASSIGTQGPAYGYTF
many TRBJ1-1 TRBV6-6 - TGTGCCAGCAGTTACTCGACACTCAACACTGAAGCTTTCTTT CASSYSTLNTEAFF
- TRBJ1-2 TRBV19 - TGTGCCAGTAAGGACAGACTCCTTAACTATGGCTACACCTTC CASKDRLLNYGYTF
- TRBJ1-6 TRBV20-1 - TGCAGTGCTAGGCCCCCAGATAATTCACCCCTCCACTTT CSARPPDNSPLHF
many TRBJ2-7 TRBV13 - TGTGCCAGCAGCGAGGGCTCCTACGAGCAGTACTTC CASSEGSYEQYF
many TRBJ2-2 TRBV12-3/TRBV12-4 - TGTGCCAGCAGTTTAGTACTTTCCACCGGGGAGCTGTTTTTT CASSLVLSTGELFF
many TRBJ1-2 TRBV4-3 - TGCGCCAGCAGCCCTGATTCGAAAGGGGATGGCTACACCTTC CASSPDSKGDGYTF
- TRBJ1-1 TRBV27 - TGTGCCAGCAGTTTATTAGCGGGGAGGACTGAAGCTTTCTTT CASSLLAGRTEAFF
- TRBJ2-7 TRBV19 TRBD1 TGTGCCAGTAGGCCACAGGGGGCCAATCCCTACGAGCAGTACTTC CASRPQGANPYEQYF
- TRBJ2-7 TRBV20-1 TRBD2 TGCAGTGGTCATAGCGGGAGCTCCTACGAGCAGTACTTC CSGHSGSSYEQYF
- TRBJ2-2 TRBV24-1 TRBD2 TGTGCCACCAGTGCAATGGGGACTAGCGGGAGAGGGGAGCTGTTTTTT CATSAMGTSGRGELFF
many TRBJ2-2 TRBV2 - TGTGCCAGCAGTGAAGCTTTGGGGGTGTTCGGGGAGCTGTTTTTT CASSEALGVFGELFF
- TRBJ2-1 TRBV6-5 - TGTGCCAGCAGTTCCCTGGACAACTACAATGAGCAGTTCTTC CASSSLDNYNEQFF
- TRBJ2-4 TRBV28 TRBD2 TGTGCCAGCAGTTCGCCGGGACTAGCGGGAGGTGTAAGGAACATTCAGTACTTC CASSSPGLAGGVRNIQYF
- TRBJ1-2 TRBV25-1 - TGTGCCAGCAGTGCCCAAAGAGGAGGGGATGGCTACACCTTC CASSAQRGGDGYTF
- TRBJ2-1 TRBV20-1 TRBD2 TGCATTGCTATGGCTAGCGGGACGCCCAGGGATGAGCAGTTCTTC CIAMASGTPRDEQFF
many TRBJ2-1 TRBV2 - TGTGCCAGCATTAAGATGAACAATGAGCAGTTCTTC CASIKMNNEQFF
once TRBJ2-7 TRBV7-6 TRBD2 TGTGCCAGCAGCCACACCGGGACTAGCGGTTCCTACGAGCAGTACTTC CASSHTGTSGSYEQYF
few TRBJ2-1 TRBV27 - TGTGCCAGCAGTTCGTGGGGTGAGCAGTTCTTC CASSSWGEQFF